This T cell receptor beta chain derives from a study of identical twins. Trimming took off 4 bases at V and 0 bases at J, with 10 bases between the two ends. Looked up from germline, CDR1 is SQVTM and CDR2 is ANQGSEA. The CDR3 length is 15 residues. In TCRdb, the 5' RACE reads were re-called with MiXCR into one record per CDR3 protein. This sample carries some 730,000 distinct CDR3 sequences, about 20% of them seen once, and the ten largest clones take about 12%. This clonotype was recorded at least ten times. These records were also assigned to another study, of T cells expressing NK-cell markers. This second study notes: The authors sequenced eight donors, of whom seven were HCMV-seropositive and one was seronegative. Dominance of the CD3+CD56-NKG2C+ fraction by these clonotypes also held in a handful of donors. HCMV specificity of expanded NKG2C+ T cell clones remained unclear.

The chain is built from TRBV29-1 and TRBJ2-6; D is unclear. The receptor was derived from a young woman in good health. The sequenced material came from PBMCs. The CDR3 loop is CSVAGTSSGANVLTF. Written as DNA, the CDR3 is TGCAGCGTTGCCGGCACGAGCTCTGGGGCCAACGTCCTGACTTTC. Full variable domain (missing parts from reference TRBV29-1 and TRBJ2-6): SAVISQKPSRDICQRGTSLTIQCQVDSQVTMMFWYRQQPGQSLTLIATANQGSEATYESGFVIDKFPISRPNLTFSTLTVSNMSPEDSSIYLCSVAGTSSGANVLTFGAGSRLTVL.